The 8 T cell receptor beta chains listed next were all sequenced from one sample in a study of cytotoxic CD8 clonotypes in ibrutinib-treated CLL. The repertoire was sequenced with immunoSEQ multiplex PCR; TCRdb's copy has only in-frame clones and lacks some. The sample records 150,000 or so clones, 70% to 90% being singletons. Sequences were derived from PBMCs, sampled after 24 months of ibrutinib treatment. The receptors here all came from a human donor with chronic lymphocytic leukemia.

The chain combines TRBV7-3 with TRBJ2-1; the match to TRBD2 covers 9 bases. The CDR3 extends over 15 amino acids. The J segment lost 5 bases and the V segment lost 6 bases, leaving 8 bases of the junction unmatched. The germline V gene encodes CDR1 SGHTA and CDR2 FQGTGA. The CDR3 protein is CASRQSGRYDNEQFF. CDR3 nucleotides: TGTGCCAGCAGGCAAAGCGGGAGGTACGACAATGAGCAGTTCTTC.

The chain employs TRBV19 and TRBJ2-5, with D possibly TRBD1 on 6 matching bases. The V end was cut by 7 bases, the J end by 5 bases, with 17 bases between. The length of the CDR3 is 14 residues. Per germline, CDR1 LNHDA and CDR2 SQIVND (reference sequence). In nucleotides, the CDR3 is TGTGCCAGTAAGAACAGGGCCCTAGGGGAGACCCAGTACTTC. As protein: CASKNRALGETQYF.

The sample holds a few counts of this clone. The chain joins TRBV15 to TRBJ1-5, with 7 bases matching TRBD1. Per germline, CDR1 LNHNV and CDR2 YYDKDF (reference sequence). This CDR3 is built from 15 residues. After removal of 1 base from V and 3 bases from J, the junction contained 3 bases not matched to a gene. CDR3 DNA sequence: TGTGCCACCAGCAGAGGTGGGACAGACAATCAGCCCCAGCATTTT. Residues: CATSRGGTDNQPQHF.

V is TRBV27 and J is TRBJ2-6; no reliable D call. This CDR3 is built from 19 residues. Germline CDR1 is MNHEY and CDR2 is SMNVEV (reference sequence). The germline V and J ends were trimmed by 6 bases and 0 bases, with 21 bases remaining between them. The CDR3 nucleotides are TGTGCCAGCAGGTTGGGGTGGAGCGCCGGATCCTCTGGGGCCAACGTCCTGACTTTC. Translating it yields CASRLGWSAGSSGANVLTF.

CDR3 region: CASSSWAGETQYF. The CDR3 DNA reads TGTGCCAGCAGCTCGTGGGCAGGAGAGACCCAGTACTTC. V and J are TRBV5-4 and TRBJ2-5; no clear D. This CDR3 has 13 residues. The ends were cut back, 3 bases at V and 4 bases at J, with 10 bases in the middle. Germline CDR1 SGHNT, CDR2 YYREEE (reference sequence).

The V call is TRBV2, the J call TRBJ2-1; no definite D call. The CDR3 is made up of 12 amino acids. Trimming removed 5 bases from V and 7 bases from J, with 9 bases in between. Germline CDR1 reads SNHLY; CDR2 reads FYNNEI. CDR3 bases: TGTGCCAGCAGTCGAAGGGTGAATGAGCAGTTCTTC. Its translation is CASSRRVNEQFF.

The rearrangement links TRBV28 to TRBJ1-5; unclear D gene. The CDR3 has 15 residues. Trimming left V 3 bases short and J 0 bases short, with 9 bases between. Germline values: CDR1 MDHEN, CDR2 SYDVKM. CDR3 DNA: TGTGCCAGCAGTTTTGGTGGATATAGCAATCAGCCCCAGCATTTT. Protein product: CASSFGGYSNQPQHF.

The rearrangement joins TRBV15 to TRBJ2-7, with 12 bases lining up with TRBD2. Per germline, CDR1 LNHNV and CDR2 YYDKDF (reference sequence). The CDR3 has 14 amino acids. The trim removed 5 bases at V and 4 bases at J, leaving 3 bases unmatched. This CDR3 reads CATSGGLAGYEQYF. The CDR3 nucleotides are TGTGCCACCAGCGGGGGACTAGCGGGTTACGAGCAGTACTTC.